Listed below are T cell receptor beta chains from one sample, sequenced in a study of shared clonotypes between healthy human individuals. Assay: immunoSEQ multiplex PCR; the TCRdb copy retains only in-frame clones and omits some. The sample lists about 2.3 million clones; over 85% were seen once. Material: naive CD4+ T cells from PBMCs. The receptors here all came from a man younger than 35 in good health. Some clones in this sample may be carry-over from other donors' samples. Both conserved end residues are part of each CDR3. A D gene is named only where the DNA matches it firmly. Size tells how often a clone was seen (once, few, many) or the class of an expanded clone, and some rows leave it out.

J	D	size	V	DNA	CDR3
TRBJ1-2	-	-	TRBV30	TGTGCCTGGAGGGGGGTGAACTATGGCTACACCTTC	CAWRGVNYGYTF
TRBJ2-7	TRBD1	-	TRBV7-2	TGTGCCAGCAGCTTCACCGGGACAGCGCCTAACGAGCAGTACTTC	CASSFTGTAPNEQYF
TRBJ2-5	TRBD2	-	TRBV9	TGTGCCAGCAGCGCCGGGACTAGCGGGTATCAACGGGAGACCCAGTACTTC	CASSAGTSGYQRETQYF
TRBJ2-1	TRBD2	-	TRBV5-1	TGCGCCAGCAGCTCATTAGCGGGAGGGCGATATGAGCAGTTCTTC	CASSSLAGGRYEQFF
TRBJ1-1	-	once	TRBV28	TGTGCCAGCAAATTGGGCTACAGGGAGGGGTCTGAAGCTTTCTTT	CASKLGYREGSEAFF
TRBJ2-3	-	-	TRBV27	TGTGCCAGCAAAGGGGCTATGGGGACCGAGAGCACAGATACGCAGTATTTT	CASKGAMGTESTDTQYF
TRBJ2-5	TRBD1	-	TRBV5-1	TGCGCCAGCAGCGGACAGGGCGGAGAGACCCAGTACTTC	CASSGQGGETQYF
TRBJ1-1	-	-	TRBV14	TGTGCCAGCAGCCGCCTGGGAGGGGACACTGAAGCTTTCTTT	CASSRLGGDTEAFF
TRBJ1-1	TRBD1	-	TRBV28	TGTGCCAGCAGTCGACAGGGGCCAGCGAACACTGAAGCTTTCTTT	CASSRQGPANTEAFF
TRBJ2-2	-	-	TRBV29-1	TGCAGCGTTGGAACCGGGACACTAAACACCGGGGAGCTGTTTTTT	CSVGTGTLNTGELFF
TRBJ1-3	TRBD1	-	TRBV5-6	TGTGCCAGCAGCTTTGGACAGGGTAGAAACACCATATATTTT	CASSFGQGRNTIYF
TRBJ1-1	-	-	TRBV2	TGTGCCAGCAGTGAAAGGGGTCTTCCCCAGCGGGCTTTCTTT	CASSERGLPQRAFF
TRBJ2-1	TRBD2	once	TRBV5-6	TGTGCCAGCAGCACAGCGGGACTAGCGGGAGCCAATGAGCAGTTCTTC	CASSTAGLAGANEQFF
TRBJ1-2	-	-	TRBV7-2	TGTGCCAGCAGCTTGTACGGGACTGACATGGTGAGCTACACCTTC	CASSLYGTDMVSYTF
TRBJ1-1	-	-	TRBV18	TGTGCCAGCTCGGCCCGGACGGTTGGCGCAGGTTGGGCTTTCTTT	CASSARTVGAGWAFF
TRBJ2-2	-	-	TRBV2	TGTGCCAGCAGTGTATTAGAGACCAACACCGGGGAGCTGTTTTTT	CASSVLETNTGELFF
TRBJ2-1	TRBD2	-	TRBV6-5	TGTGCCAGCAGCCGCGTGGGCGGGAGAGGAAATGAGCAGTTCTTC	CASSRVGGRGNEQFF
TRBJ2-7	-	-	TRBV4-1	TGCGCCAGCAGCCAAGGGAAAGTGGGCATTTCCTACGAGCAGTACTTC	CASSQGKVGISYEQYF
TRBJ1-1	-	-	TRBV29-1	TGCAGCGTTGTAGTCTTGACTGAAGCTTTCTTT	CSVVVLTEAFF
TRBJ2-7	-	-	TRBV25-1	TGTGCCAGCAGTGATCTATCGGGGCCATCCTACGAGCAGTACTTC	CASSDLSGPSYEQYF
TRBJ2-6	-	-	TRBV7-3	TGTGCCAGCAGCTTACTAGCGCCCTCTGGGGCCAACGTCCTGACTTTC	CASSLLAPSGANVLTF
TRBJ1-1	-	-	TRBV6-6	TGTGCCAGCAGTTACTCCCGCGAGGGGCCGGGCACTGAAGCTTTCTTT	CASSYSREGPGTEAFF
TRBJ1-2	TRBD1	-	TRBV28	TGTGCCAGCAGTTTCGGACAGGGGGCAGTGTCGGGTGGCTACACCTTC	CASSFGQGAVSGGYTF
TRBJ2-7	-	-	TRBV5-1	TGCGCCAGCAGCGACAAGCTGGACAGTTCCTACGAGCAGTACTTC	CASSDKLDSSYEQYF